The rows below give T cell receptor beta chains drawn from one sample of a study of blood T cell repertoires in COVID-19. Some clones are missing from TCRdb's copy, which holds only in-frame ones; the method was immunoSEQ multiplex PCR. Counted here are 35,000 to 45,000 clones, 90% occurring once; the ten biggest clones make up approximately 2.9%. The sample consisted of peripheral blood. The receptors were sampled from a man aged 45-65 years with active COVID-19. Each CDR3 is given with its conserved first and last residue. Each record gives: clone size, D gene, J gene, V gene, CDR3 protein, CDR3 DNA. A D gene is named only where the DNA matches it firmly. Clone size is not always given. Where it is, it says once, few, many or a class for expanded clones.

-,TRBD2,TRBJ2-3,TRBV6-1,CASSATSGGGTDTQYF,TGTGCCAGCAGTGCGACTAGCGGGGGTGGGACAGATACGCAGTATTTT
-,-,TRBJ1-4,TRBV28,CASSPPGGRNEKLFF,TGTGCCAGCAGTCCCCCGGGGGGTAGGAATGAAAAACTGTTTTTT
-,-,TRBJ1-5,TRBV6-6,CASSYSGSNQPQHF,TGTGCCAGCAGTTACTCTGGCAGCAATCAGCCCCAGCATTTT
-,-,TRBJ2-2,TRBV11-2,CASSLYATGFNTGELFF,TGTGCCAGCAGCTTATATGCAACAGGGTTTAACACCGGGGAGCTGTTTTTT
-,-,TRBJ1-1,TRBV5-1,CASSNVNTEAFF,TGCGCCAGCAGTAATGTGAACACTGAAGCTTTCTTT
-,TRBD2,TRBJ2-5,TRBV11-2,CASSSRGGRAWGTQYF,TGTGCCAGCAGCTCACGCGGTGGGAGGGCTTGGGGGACCCAGTACTTC
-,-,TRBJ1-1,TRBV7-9,CASSLVPYEAFF,TGTGCCAGCAGCTTAGTCCCCTACGAAGCTTTCTTT
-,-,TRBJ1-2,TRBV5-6,CASSLGLKGDYGYTF,TGTGCCAGCAGCTTAGGTCTGAAGGGGGACTATGGCTACACCTTC
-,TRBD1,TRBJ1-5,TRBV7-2,CASSLTGADSQPQHF,TGTGCCAGCAGCTTGACAGGGGCGGATAGTCAGCCCCAGCATTTT
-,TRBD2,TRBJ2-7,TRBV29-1,CSVERESAEQYF,TGCAGCGTTGAGCGGGAGTCCGCCGAGCAGTACTTC
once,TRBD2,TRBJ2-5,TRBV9,CASSPRGVGSGVKETQYF,TGTGCCAGCAGCCCCCGGGGGGTCGGTAGCGGGGTAAAAGAGACCCAGTACTTC
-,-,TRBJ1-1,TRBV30,CAWSVLGGTEAFF,TGTGCCTGGAGCGTATTGGGGGGCACTGAAGCTTTCTTT
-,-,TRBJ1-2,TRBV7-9,CASSLERSPNGYTF,TGTGCCAGCAGCTTAGAGCGGTCGCCAAATGGCTACACCTTC
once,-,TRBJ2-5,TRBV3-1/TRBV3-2,CASSQDLARPQETQYF,TGTGCCAGCAGCCAAGATCTAGCCAGACCCCAGGAGACCCAGTACTTC
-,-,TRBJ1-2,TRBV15,CATSRDEGGHGYTF,TGTGCCACCAGCAGAGATGAGGGCGGCCATGGCTACACCTTC
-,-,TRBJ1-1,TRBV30,CAWSVRDEAFF,TGTGCCTGGAGTGTGAGAGATGAAGCTTTCTTT
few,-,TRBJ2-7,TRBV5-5,CASSWGPYYEQYF,TGTGCCAGCAGCTGGGGCCCCTACTACGAGCAGTACTTC
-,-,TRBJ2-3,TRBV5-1,CASGMRAGKDTQYF,TGCGCCAGCGGAATGAGGGCGGGGAAAGATACGCAGTATTTT
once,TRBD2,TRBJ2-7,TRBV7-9,CASSLKGGGGYEQYF,TGTGCCAGCAGCTTAAAGGGCGGGGGTGGCTACGAGCAGTACTTC
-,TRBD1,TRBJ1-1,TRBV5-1,CASQGDRARTEAFF,TGCGCCAGCCAGGGGGACAGGGCGAGGACTGAAGCTTTCTTT
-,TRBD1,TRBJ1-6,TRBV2,CASEFPGQGLASYNSPLHF,TGTGCCAGCGAGTTTCCGGGACAGGGATTAGCGTCCTATAATTCACCCCTCCACTTT
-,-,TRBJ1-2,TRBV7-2,CASSPRQDYGYTF,TGTGCCAGCAGCCCAAGACAGGACTATGGCTACACCTTC
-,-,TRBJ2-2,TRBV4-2,CASSHRGTPNTGELFF,TGTGCCAGCAGCCATAGGGGGACACCGAACACCGGGGAGCTGTTTTTT
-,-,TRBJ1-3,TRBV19,CASSTRRGDASGNTIYF,TGTGCCAGTAGTACTCGCCGGGGGGATGCCTCTGGAAACACCATATATTTT
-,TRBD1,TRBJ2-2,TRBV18,CASSPPTGSAGELFF,TGTGCCAGCTCACCACCGACAGGGTCCGCCGGGGAGCTGTTTTTT
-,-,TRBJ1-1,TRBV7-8,CASSQRTVNTEAFF,TGTGCCAGCAGCCAAAGGACAGTCAACACTGAAGCTTTCTTT
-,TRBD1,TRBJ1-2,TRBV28,CASSLRGRFHGYTF,TGTGCCAGCAGTTTAAGGGGGCGCTTTCATGGCTACACCTTC
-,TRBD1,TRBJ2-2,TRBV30,CAWGQGPGELFF,TGTGCCTGGGGACAGGGTCCCGGGGAGCTGTTTTTT
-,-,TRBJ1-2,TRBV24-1,CATSDPTVSAGYTF,TGTGCCACCAGTGACCCAACAGTCTCGGCTGGCTACACCTTC
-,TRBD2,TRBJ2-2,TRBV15,CATTRGLAGGPKNTGELFF,TGTGCCACCACCAGGGGACTAGCGGGGGGCCCGAAGAACACCGGGGAGCTGTTTTTT
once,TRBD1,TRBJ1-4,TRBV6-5,CASSRGTVPNEKLFF,TGTGCCAGCAGCCGAGGGACAGTACCTAATGAAAAACTGTTTTTT
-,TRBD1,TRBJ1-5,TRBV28,CASSLTGWQNQPQHF,TGTGCCAGCAGTTTGACAGGGTGGCAAAATCAGCCCCAGCATTTT
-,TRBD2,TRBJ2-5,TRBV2,CASSEVGGGFETQYF,TGTGCCAGCAGTGAAGTCGGGGGGGGTTTTGAGACCCAGTACTTC
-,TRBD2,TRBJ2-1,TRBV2,CASSESAGGLGEQFF,TGTGCCAGCAGTGAATCGGCGGGGGGCTTGGGTGAGCAGTTCTTC
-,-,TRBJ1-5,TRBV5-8,CASSLASTVSQPQHF,TGTGCCAGCAGCTTGGCTTCGACAGTAAGTCAGCCCCAGCATTTT
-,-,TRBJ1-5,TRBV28,CASSFSGGSNQPQHF,TGTGCCAGCAGTTTTTCGGGGGGCAGCAATCAGCCCCAGCATTTT
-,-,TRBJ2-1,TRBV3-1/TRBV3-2,CASSQSPGGYNEQFF,TGTGCCAGCAGCCAATCTCCAGGGGGGTACAATGAGCAGTTCTTC
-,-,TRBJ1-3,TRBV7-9,CASSPKLRFGNTIYF,TGTGCCAGCAGCCCAAAGCTACGGTTTGGAAACACCATATATTTT
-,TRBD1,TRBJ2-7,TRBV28,CASSKTGAIEQYF,TGTGCCAGCAGTAAAACAGGGGCTATAGAGCAGTACTTC
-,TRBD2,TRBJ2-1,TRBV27,CASMGGGRGNEQFF,TGTGCCAGCATGGGCGGGGGGCGGGGCAATGAGCAGTTCTTC
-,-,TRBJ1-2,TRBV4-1,CASSQGPDSSYGYTF,TGCGCCAGCAGCCAAGGCCCTGACTCCAGCTATGGCTACACCTTC
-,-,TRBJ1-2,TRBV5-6,CASSLWAAGYGYTF,TGTGCCAGCAGCTTGTGGGCTGCAGGCTATGGCTACACCTTC
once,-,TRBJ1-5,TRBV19,CASSIGGGQPQHF,TGTGCCAGTAGTATAGGGGGAGGACAGCCCCAGCATTTT
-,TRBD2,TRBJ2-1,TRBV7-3,CASSRQPLAGGYNEQFF,TGTGCCAGCAGCCGACAGCCTCTAGCGGGGGGTTACAATGAGCAGTTCTTC